Described below is a single TCR beta chain sequence and its context. Its antigen is not identified. The data stem from a study of cytomegalovirus exposure and HLA in healthy donors. The length of the CDR3 is 16 residues. Primers included in the PCR were 60 Vbeta and 13 Jbeta primers. TCRdb's table, derived via immunoSEQ multiplex PCR, lists solely in-frame clones and lacks some. There are roughly 110,000 clones in the sample; 60% to 80% occur only once, and about 0.8% lies in the top ten. Study results and caveats: In a later analysis, across HLA loci, associated TCR counts were highest for DRB1, lowest for HLA-C. Whilst most TCR sequences proved rare, a subset of public TCRs occurred across many donors. As was reported, the HLA-A and HLA-B alleles of most subjects were accurately predicted from TCR beta sequences.

J is TRBJ1-5 and V is TRBV21-1; TRBD1, as called in the table, went unchecked against the DNA. TRBV21-1 is reported as a pseudogene. Material for sequencing was PBMCs. This TCR was recovered from a boy aged 10-17 years in good health and CMV-seronegative. DNA of the CDR3: TGTGCCAGCCTTCGCGAGACACCTTATAGCAATCAGCCCCAGCATTTT. Its protein product is CASLRETPYSNQPQHF.